Below are 27 T cell receptor beta chains sequenced from a single sample in a study of T cells in localized non-small cell lung cancer. Produced via immunoSEQ multiplex PCR; TCRdb's table is partial and in-frame only. This table holds 1,500 to 2,000 clones, 24% found once. The source was normal lung tissue next to the tumor, collected before any cancer treatment. The source is a female donor at least 60 years old with stage I lung adenocarcinoma.

V gene TRBV11-3 combines with J gene TRBJ1-1; tentative D call: TRBD1 (6 bases). V lost 0 bases and J 0 bases, leaving 17 bases between the germline ends. The CDR3 has 18 amino acids. Germline CDR1 is SGHNT and CDR2 is YENEEA. DNA of the CDR3: TGTGCCAGCAGCTTAGACTCCTACAGGGCGGGATTGAACACTGAAGCTTTCTTT. This codes for CASSLDSYRAGLNTEAFF.

V is TRBV18 and J is TRBJ1-3; a weak D match, TRBD1 (5 bases). Looked up from germline, CDR1 is KGHSH and CDR2 is LQKENI. Trimming took off 5 bases at V and 0 bases at J, with 8 bases between the two ends. The CDR3 loop spans 14 amino acids. The CDR3 protein is CASSSQDSGNTIYF. CDR3 bases: TGTGCCAGCTCATCACAGGACTCTGGAAACACCATATATTTT.

This clone has more than one count but fewer than ten. The rearrangement joins TRBV29-1 to TRBJ1-4, with TRBD1 matching over 7 bases. Germline V gene sequence: CDR1 SQVTM, CDR2 ANQGSEA. The CDR3 runs to 15 residues. Trimming took 6 bases from V and 1 from J; bases not matched to a gene: 8. The CDR3 DNA reads as TGCAGCGTGGCAGGGGGAGGAGGAACTAATGAAAAACTGTTTTTT. It is translated as CSVAGGGGTNEKLFF.

The chain links TRBV9 to TRBJ1-2, with 9 bases lining up with TRBD1. The CDR3 covers 14 residues. Germline CDR1 reads SGDLS; CDR2 reads YYNGEE. V was clipped by 3 bases and J by 7 bases; unmatched bases: 7. The CDR3 reads CASSDYRGQSGYTF. The CDR3 DNA is TGTGCCAGCAGCGATTACAGGGGGCAGAGTGGCTACACCTTC.

The genes are TRBV16 and TRBJ2-4; no clear D gene. The CDR3 spans 15 residues. V was pared by 5 bases and J by 0 bases, with 11 bases between. Germline CDR1 is KGHSY and CDR2 is FQNENV. The CDR3 loop is CASSEAELAKNIQYF. The CDR3 coding sequence is TGTGCCAGCAGCGAGGCGGAACTAGCCAAAAACATTCAGTACTTC.

The CDR3 sequence: CASSERQGWNTEAFF. CDR3 sequence (DNA): TGTGCCAGCAGTGAAAGACAGGGGTGGAACACTGAAGCTTTCTTT. The chain combines TRBV11-3 with TRBJ1-1, with 8 positions matching TRBD1. With V trimmed by 6 bases and J by 1 base, 7 bases remained unmatched. The CDR3 is made up of 15 amino acids. Per germline, CDR1 SGHNT and CDR2 YENEEA.

A few counts support this clone. The chain couples TRBV6-8 to TRBJ1-5; TRBD1 agrees at 10 bases. With 6 bases clipped from V and 2 bases from J, the junction kept 10 bases outside the gene matches. CDR1 and CDR2 from the germline V gene are MNHGY and SAAAGT. This CDR3 is 17 amino acids long. The CDR3 DNA reads as TGTGCCAGCAGAGGGACAGGGGTGACCGCAGGCAATCAGCCCCAGCATTTT. As protein: CASRGTGVTAGNQPQHF.

There are a few counts of this clone. The rearrangement joins TRBV11-3 to TRBJ2-7; 13 bases are a match to TRBD2. Germline-derived CDR1 and CDR2 are SGHNT and YENEEA. The CDR3 is 19 amino acids. Trimming at V came to 4 bases and at J to 2 bases, leaving 14 bases not matched to a gene. The chain's CDR3 is CASSSPQAGGTSGTYEQYF. DNA of the CDR3: TGTGCCAGCAGCTCCCCACAGGCCGGTGGGACTAGCGGGACCTACGAGCAGTACTTC.

This clone was counted a few times. This chain uses TRBV12-5 with TRBJ1-2, with D uncertain. Germline V gene data show CDR1 as LGHNT and CDR2 as FRNRAP. The CDR3 runs to 11 residues. This chain's CDR3 is CASTSPDGYTF. CDR3 nucleotides: TGTGCCAGCACCTCTCCCGATGGCTACACCTTC.

This sequence joins TRBV19 and TRBJ2-6, with D maybe TRBD1 (6 bases). Per the germline V gene, CDR1 is LNHDA and CDR2 is SQIVND (reference sequence). The V and J ends lost 7 bases and 0 bases respectively, with 13 bases between them. The CDR3 sequence is 16 residues long. CDR3 sequence reads: CASNHRVSSGANVLTF. In nucleotides, the CDR3 is TGTGCCAGTAATCACAGGGTGAGCTCTGGGGCCAACGTCCTGACTTTC. The whole variable domain, remainder taken from reference TRBV19 and TRBJ2-6, is DGGITQSPKYLFRKEGQNVTLSCEQNLNHDAMYWYRQDPGQGLRLIYYSQIVNDFQKGDIAEGYSVSREKKESFPLTVTSAQKNPTAFYLCASNHRVSSGANVLTFGAGSRLTVL.

This clone was seen a few times. J is TRBJ2-3 and V is TRBV11-3; the match to TRBD2 covers 7 bases. CDR1 and CDR2 (germline): SGHNT, YENEEA. J was trimmed by 4 bases and V by 1 base; bases with no gene match: 5. The CDR3 loop spans 15 amino acids. This CDR3 reads CASSLGGGRADTQYF. In DNA, the CDR3 is TGTGCCAGCAGCTTAGGTGGCGGGAGAGCAGATACGCAGTATTTT.

In its sample, this clone was seen a few times. The V gene is TRBV6-8, the J gene TRBJ1-1; weak D call: TRBD1 (6 bases). This CDR3 has 12 residues. Germline V gene sequence: CDR1 MNHGY, CDR2 SAAAGT. Trimming pared 6 bases from V and 8 bases from J, leaving 13 bases between. The CDR3 is CASRGGGLEAFF. The CDR3 DNA reads as TGTGCCAGCAGGGGAGGGGGTTTGGAAGCTTTCTTT.

CDR3 sequence: CASSPQRGGRNEQFF. CDR3 nucleotides: TGTGCCAGCAGCCCCCAGCGGGGGGGCAGAAATGAGCAGTTCTTC. This rearrangement joins TRBV14 to TRBJ2-1; 10 bases are a match to TRBD2. The CDR3 is made up of 15 amino acids. After removal of 4 bases from V and 7 bases from J, the junction contained 7 bases not matched to a gene. From germline, CDR1 is SGHDN and CDR2 FVKESK.

By share, this clone counts as medium-sized. The chain employs TRBV9 and TRBJ2-5; TRBD2 matches 9 bases. The CDR3 runs to 15 residues. CDR1 and CDR2 (germline): SGDLS, YYNGEE. Trimming at V came to 0 bases and at J to 5 bases, leaving 5 bases not matched to a gene. The CDR3 loop is CASSVDSGSGETQYF. The CDR3 DNA reads as TGTGCCAGCAGCGTAGATAGCGGGAGTGGGGAGACCCAGTACTTC.

The chain uses TRBV5-1 and TRBJ2-1; 12 bases are a match to TRBD2. V was pared by 0 bases and J by 5 bases, with 9 bases of the junction left unmatched. The CDR3 is 18 residues long. CDR1 is SGHRS and CDR2 is YFSETQ in the germline V gene. The chain's CDR3 is CASSLGTSGASLHNEQFF. The CDR3, as DNA: TGCGCCAGCAGCTTGGGGACTAGCGGGGCCTCCTTACACAATGAGCAGTTCTTC. Full variable domain (missing parts from reference TRBV5-1 and TRBJ2-1): KAGVTQTPRYLIKTRGQQVTLSCSPISGHRSVSWYQQTPGQGLQFLFEYFSETQRNKGNFPGRFSGRQFSNSRSEMNVSTLELGDSALYLCASSLGTSGASLHNEQFFGPGTRLTVL.

DNA of the CDR3: TGTGCCAGCAGTCCGAGGGACGGTGAGCAGTTCTTC. As protein: CASSPRDGEQFF. The rearrangement uses TRBV6-8 and TRBJ2-1; TRBD1 or TRBD2 may be the D gene (5 bases each). V lost 5 bases to trimming and J lost 9 bases, with 11 bases between them. The germline V gene encodes CDR1 MNHGY and CDR2 SAAAGT. The CDR3 is made up of 12 amino acids.

This clone is labeled medium-sized (0.01 to 0.1%). CDR3 protein: CASSFSTGIARLREAFF. CDR3 nucleotides: TGTGCCAGCAGCTTCTCAACAGGGATTGCTCGCCTAAGAGAAGCTTTCTTT. The rearrangement uses TRBV11-3 and TRBJ1-1; TRBD1 is a possible D gene (6 bases). CDR3 length: 17 residues. The germline V gene encodes CDR1 SGHNT and CDR2 YENEEA. V was shortened by 3 bases and J by 8 bases, with 25 bases between the two germline ends.

By share, this clone counts as medium-sized. Compared with germline, one end of the junction differs, possibly owing to a read error. The chain employs TRBV6-8 and TRBJ2-2; 10 bases agree with TRBD1. The CDR3 is 16 residues long. Germline lookup yields CDR1 MNHGY and CDR2 SAAAGT. This CDR3 is CASSDSGTGDTGELFF. The CDR3 DNA reads TGTGCCAGCAGTGACTCCGGGACAGGGGACACCGGGGAGCTGTTTTTT.

This clone showed up just a few times. The genes are TRBV6-8 and TRBJ2-7; a possible D gene is TRBD1 (5 bases). The CDR3 covers 13 residues. The V and J ends lost 11 bases and 2 bases respectively, with 16 bases between them. The germline gives CDR1 MNHGY, CDR2 SAAAGT. CDR3 DNA sequence: TGTGCCGTCTCTCAGGGTTTAGCCTACGAGCAGTACTTC. Amino acid sequence: CAVSQGLAYEQYF.

This clone counts as large (0.1 to 1%). The V gene is TRBV11-3, the J gene TRBJ1-1; D ambiguous. CDR1 is SGHNT and CDR2 is YENEEA in the germline V gene. CDR3 length: 15 residues. Trimming shortened V by 2 bases and J by 1 base, and 11 bases separated the two germline ends. The CDR3 bases are TGTGCCAGCAGCTTATCGCTCGGAGCGAACACTGAAGCTTTCTTT. The encoded protein is CASSLSLGANTEAFF.

The table lists this clone with a few counts. The CDR3 sequence: CASSIQGSSGNTIYF. DNA of the CDR3: TGTGCCAGCAGTATACAGGGTAGCTCTGGAAACACCATATATTTT. V usage is TRBV6-8 and J usage is TRBJ1-3, with D perhaps TRBD1 (6 bases). V lost 5 bases and J 0 bases, leaving 11 bases between the germline ends. In germline, CDR1 is MNHGY, CDR2 SAAAGT. CDR3 length: 15 residues.

This clone was picked up a small number of times. The chain couples TRBV6-8 to TRBJ2-1; D may be TRBD2 (5 bases). The germline gives CDR1 MNHGY, CDR2 SAAAGT. Trimming removed 0 bases at V and 4 bases at J, with 16 bases between. This CDR3 comprises 17 residues. For the CDR3, the DNA is TGTGCCAGCAGTTACTCGATACCAGGCTCGGGGTACAATGAGCAGTTCTTC. Translated, it gives CASSYSIPGSGYNEQFF.

The V gene is TRBV6-8, the J gene TRBJ2-7; D possibly corresponds to TRBD2 (6 bases). The CDR3 is made up of 13 amino acids. In germline, CDR1 is MNHGY, CDR2 SAAAGT. V lost 6 bases to trimming and J lost 3 bases, with 12 bases between them. CDR3 coding DNA: TGTGCCAGCAGATCCGGACTACTCTACGAGCAGTACTTC. This encodes CASRSGLLYEQYF.

This clone has only a few counts. The chain couples TRBV4-1 to TRBJ2-5; 8 nucleotides align to TRBD2. J was trimmed by 2 bases and V by 2 bases; bases with no gene match: 10. CDR1 and CDR2 (germline): MGHRA, YSYEKL. The CDR3 spans 17 residues. CDR3 region: CASSQSGGLAGQETQYF. CDR3 DNA: TGCGCCAGCAGCCAATCAGGCGGACTAGCTGGGCAAGAGACCCAGTACTTC.

The rearrangement joins TRBV19 to TRBJ2-2; D uncertain. Germline values: CDR1 LNHDA, CDR2 SQIVND (reference sequence). V lost 3 bases, J lost 0 bases, and 20 bases lay in between. The CDR3 has 19 amino acids. CDR3 coding DNA: TGTGCCAGTAGTATGTCCCCAGCCCGCACCTTAACGAACACCGGGGAGCTGTTTTTT. Protein product: CASSMSPARTLTNTGELFF. The complete variable domain, with remaining parts taken from reference TRBV19 and TRBJ2-2, reads DGGITQSPKYLFRKEGQNVTLSCEQNLNHDAMYWYRQDPGQGLRLIYYSQIVNDFQKGDIAEGYSVSREKKESFPLTVTSAQKNPTAFYLCASSMSPARTLTNTGELFFGEGSRLTVL.

This clone is termed medium-sized. V and J are TRBV11-3 and TRBJ1-1; 12 positions agree with TRBD1. Looked up from germline, CDR1 is SGHNT and CDR2 is YENEEA. The CDR3 runs 16 residues. With 5 bases clipped from V and 1 base from J, the junction kept 5 bases outside the gene matches. DNA for the CDR3: TGTGCCAGCAGCCCAGGGACAGGGGGCGCGAACACTGAAGCTTTCTTT. It specifies CASSPGTGGANTEAFF.

This rearrangement joins TRBV10-2 to TRBJ1-2, with unresolved D. Germline CDR1 reads WSHSY; CDR2 reads SAAADI. This CDR3 has 14 amino acids. V was trimmed by 7 bases and J by 7 bases, leaving 19 bases between them. CDR3 region: CASITSGHLVGYTF. The CDR3 bases are TGCGCCAGCATAACCTCCGGGCACCTCGTTGGCTACACCTTC.